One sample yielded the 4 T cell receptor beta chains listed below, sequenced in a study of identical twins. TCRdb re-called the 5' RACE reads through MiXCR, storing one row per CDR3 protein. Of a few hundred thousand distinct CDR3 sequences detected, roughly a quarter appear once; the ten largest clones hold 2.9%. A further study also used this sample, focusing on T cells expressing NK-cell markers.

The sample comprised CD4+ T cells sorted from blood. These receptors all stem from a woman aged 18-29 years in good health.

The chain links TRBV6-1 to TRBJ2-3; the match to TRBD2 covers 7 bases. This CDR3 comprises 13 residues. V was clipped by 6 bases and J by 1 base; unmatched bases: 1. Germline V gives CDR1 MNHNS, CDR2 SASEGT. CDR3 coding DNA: TGTGCCAGCAGGCTAGCGGGCACAGATACGCAGTATTTT. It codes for CASRLAGTDTQYF.

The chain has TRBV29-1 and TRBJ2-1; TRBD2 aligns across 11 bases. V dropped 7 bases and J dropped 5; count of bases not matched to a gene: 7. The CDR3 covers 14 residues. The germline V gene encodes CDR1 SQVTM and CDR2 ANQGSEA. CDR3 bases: TGCAGCGCCTTAGCGGGAGGGTTGAACAATGAGCAGTTCTTC. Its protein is CSALAGGLNNEQFF.

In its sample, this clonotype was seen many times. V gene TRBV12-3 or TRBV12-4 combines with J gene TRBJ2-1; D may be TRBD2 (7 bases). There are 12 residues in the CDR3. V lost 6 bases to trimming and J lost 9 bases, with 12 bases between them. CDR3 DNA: TGTGCCAGCAGAGGACTAGGGGGTGAGCAGTTCTTC. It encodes CASRGLGGEQFF.

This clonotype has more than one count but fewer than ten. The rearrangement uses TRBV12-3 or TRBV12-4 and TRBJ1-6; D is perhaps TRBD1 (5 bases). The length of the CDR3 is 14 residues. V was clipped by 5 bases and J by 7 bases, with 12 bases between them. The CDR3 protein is CASSPGRLNSPLHF. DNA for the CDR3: TGTGCCAGCAGTCCGGGACGGTTAAATTCACCCCTCCACTTT.